This T cell receptor beta chain was captured in a study of technical replicates of blood from several donors. Germline CDR1 is SGHRS and CDR2 is YFSETQ. This CDR3 is 14 amino acids long. V gave up 4 bases and J gave up 7 bases; unmatched junction bases: 8. The table came from immunoSEQ multiplex PCR; TCRdb's copy has only in-frame clones and leaves some out. The data contain some 74,000 clones, about 95% of them seen just once; the ten biggest clones take up approximately 0.22%. The source of this sequence is a human donor in good health. Sequencing was carried out using T cells isolated from PBMCs. This chain uses TRBV5-1 with TRBJ1-5; 7 positions match TRBD1. The CDR3 nucleotides are TGCGCCAGCAGCCCCACAGGGGTGGGGCAGCCCCAGCATTTT. Residues: CASSPTGVGQPQHF.